This T cell receptor beta chain was retrieved from a study of CD4+ T cells in melanoma. This CDR3 region has 20 residues. J lost 6 bases, V lost 0 bases, and 17 bases had no gene match. CDR1 and CDR2 from the germline V gene are SGHNT and YENEEA. Only in-frame clones appear in the TCRdb table, and some are missing; sequencing was by immunoSEQ multiplex PCR. Altogether about 50,000 clones are present, about 88% being singletons, with the ten largest covering about 10%. The J gene is TRBJ2-7, the V gene TRBV11-3; 13 bases fit TRBD2. Sequences were obtained from peripheral blood. This TCR was sampled from a human donor with melanoma. The CDR3 nucleotides are TGTGCCAGCAGCTTAGATCCCCAATATAGACTAGCGGGGGGCCTCGTCGAGCAGTACTTC. This encodes CASSLDPQYRLAGGLVEQYF.